The 21 T cell receptor beta chains below all came from one sample that was sequenced in a study of shared clonotypes between healthy human individuals. Sequencing used immunoSEQ multiplex PCR; TCRdb keeps in-frame clones, though not all of them. The table includes about half a million clones, over 70% detected once. The specimen was PBMCs. These receptors were taken from a woman in her thirties or forties in good health. Some clones in this sample may be carry-over from other donors' samples.

This clone was recorded many times. The chain has TRBV6-1 and TRBJ2-3; 10 bases map to TRBD2. Germline values: CDR1 MNHNS, CDR2 SASEGT. The CDR3 is 15 amino acids. With V trimmed by 3 bases and J by 6 bases, 6 bases remained unmatched. The CDR3, as DNA: TGTGCCAGCAGTGACCCTAGCGGGAGAGGGGATACGCAGTATTTT. It specifies CASSDPSGRGDTQYF.

V and J are TRBV4-2 and TRBJ2-7; D uncertain. In germline, CDR1 is LGHNA, CDR2 YNFKEQ. Trimming left V 0 bases short and J 5 bases short, with 11 bases between. The CDR3 is made up of 14 amino acids. Here the CDR3 reads CASSQDLGKHEQYF. CDR3 nucleotides: TGTGCCAGCAGCCAAGATCTGGGCAAGCACGAGCAGTACTTC.

This clone came up once. This chain connects TRBV5-4 to TRBJ2-1, with 7 bases lining up with TRBD2. Germline V CDR1 and CDR2: SGHNT, YYREEE (reference sequence). The V segment lost 0 bases and the J segment 7 bases; nucleotides outside the gene matches: 10. The CDR3 is made up of 16 amino acids. The CDR3 region is CASSLDFAGVGNEQFF. CDR3 sequence (DNA): TGTGCCAGCAGCTTGGATTTCGCGGGAGTCGGGAATGAGCAGTTCTTC.

The chain recombines TRBV5-4 with TRBJ2-1; D unresolved. The length of the CDR3 is 16 residues. The V end lost 0 bases, the J end lost 4 bases, and 14 bases lay between the germline ends. CDR1 is SGHNT, CDR2 YYREEE, per germline (reference sequence). CDR3 residues: CASSLGTPGSYNEQFF. DNA of the CDR3: TGTGCCAGCAGCTTGGGCACCCCAGGTAGTTACAATGAGCAGTTCTTC.

This chain uses TRBV18 with TRBJ1-5; 10 nucleotides align to TRBD1. V lost 6 bases to trimming and J lost 1 base; unmatched junction nucleotides: 3. The germline CDR1 and CDR2 sequences are KGHSH and LQKENI. This CDR3 comprises 15 residues. CDR3 DNA sequence: TGTGCCAGCTCGTTGGACAGGGGGAGCAATCAGCCCCAGCATTTT. Encoded protein: CASSLDRGSNQPQHF. The full variable domain, in which reference TRBV18 and TRBJ1-5 provide the parts outside the CDR3, is NAGVMQNPRHLVRRRGQEARLRCSPMKGHSHVYWYRQLPEEGLKFMVYLQKENIIDESGMPKERFSAEFPKEGPSILRIQQVVRGDSAAYFCASSLDRGSNQPQHFGDGTRLSIL.

This clone has just a few counts. V gene TRBV14 combines with J gene TRBJ2-5; possible D gene TRBD2, 7 bases. The CDR3 has 16 amino acids. V lost 4 bases and J 4 bases, leaving 19 bases between the germline ends. Germline loops: CDR1 SGHDN, CDR2 FVKESK. The CDR3 DNA sequence: TGTGCCAGCAGCCCCGGGGGCGGGGGATCCGGAGAGACCCAGTACTTC. The encoded protein is CASSPGGGGSGETQYF.

Only one count was recorded for this clone. The chain combines TRBV27 with TRBJ1-2; D call uncertain. The ends were cut back, 5 bases at V and 6 bases at J, with 10 bases in the middle. The CDR3 is 12 residues long. Germline assignment: CDR1 MNHEY and CDR2 SMNVEV (reference sequence). This CDR3 reads CASSDNTHGYTF. CDR3 DNA sequence: TGTGCCAGCAGTGACAACACCCATGGCTACACCTTC.

The chain has TRBV5-4 and TRBJ1-1; 9 bases match TRBD1. The length of the CDR3 is 14 residues. J was trimmed by 8 bases and V by 2 bases; bases with no gene match: 7. The germline V gene has CDR1 SGHNT and CDR2 YYREEE (reference sequence). CDR3 protein: CASSLTRTGEEAFF. The CDR3 DNA reads as TGTGCCAGCAGCTTAACACGGACAGGGGAAGAAGCTTTCTTT.

V gene TRBV7-8 combines with J gene TRBJ1-5; TRBD1 is a possible D gene (6 bases). The CDR3 is made up of 15 amino acids. The germline gives CDR1 SGHVS, CDR2 FQNEAQ. V dropped 5 bases and J dropped 3 bases, with 14 bases sitting between them. The CDR3 region has the DNA TGTGCCAGCAGCGGTGGTTGGGGGCCCAATCAGCCCCAGCATTTT. Its translation is CASSGGWGPNQPQHF.

The V gene is TRBV7-6, the J gene TRBJ2-7, with 8 bases matching TRBD2. The CDR3 runs 11 residues. CDR1 and CDR2 (germline): SGHVS, FNYEAQ. Trimming took 9 bases from V and 6 from J; bases not matched to a gene: 4. The DNA of the CDR3 is TGTGCCAGATCGGGGGGGCTCGAGCAGTACTTC. It specifies CARSGGLEQYF.

The chain combines TRBV28 with TRBJ2-7; possible D gene TRBD2, 6 bases. This CDR3 contains 15 residues. Trimming cost V 5 bases and J 1 base, with 15 bases left between them. Germline CDR1 and CDR2: MDHEN and SYDVKM. CDR3: CASSVTSGVSYEQYF. CDR3 DNA: TGTGCCAGCAGTGTCACTTCGGGGGTATCCTACGAGCAGTACTTC. Variable domain in full (rest from reference TRBV28 and TRBJ2-7): DVKVTQSSRYLVKRTGEKVFLECVQDMDHENMFWYRQDPGLGLRLIYFSYDVKMKEKGDIPEGYSVSREKKERFSLILESASTNQTSMYLCASSVTSGVSYEQYFGPGTRLTVT.

V usage is TRBV6-6 and J usage is TRBJ2-5, with D tentatively TRBD2 (6 bases). The CDR3 sequence is 13 residues long. Per the germline V gene, CDR1 is MNHNY and CDR2 is SVGAGI (reference sequence). Trimming cost V 6 bases and J 6 bases, with 14 bases left between them. This chain's CDR3 is CASRVGSFQTQYF. The CDR3 nucleotides read TGTGCCAGCAGGGTCGGGAGTTTTCAGACCCAGTACTTC.

This clone was found once. This chain links TRBV2 with TRBJ2-4, with 12 bases identical to TRBD2. Germline V CDR1 and CDR2: SNHLY, FYNNEI. CDR3 length: 17 residues. The V gene end was trimmed by 4 bases and the J gene end by 0 bases; junction bases not matched to a gene: 4. The CDR3 bases are TGTGCCAGCAGTGGACTAGCGGGGGTACTAGCCAAAAACATTCAGTACTTC. As protein: CASSGLAGVLAKNIQYF.

Note on this clone: A far larger clone differs by one base, so this is likely a read error. CDR3 nucleotide sequence: TGTGCCAGCTGGGGGGGAGTCAATCAGCCCCAGCATTTT. It specifies CASWGGVNQPQHF. The V call is TRBV2, the J call TRBJ1-5; a weak D match, TRBD1 (5 bases). Germline values: CDR1 SNHLY, CDR2 FYNNEI. This CDR3 comprises 13 residues. V lost 8 bases and J lost 3, with 11 bases in between.

A note on this clone: With a much larger clone just one base away, this may be a read error. The same CDR3 is also encoded by other DNA sequences in this sample. The chain recombines TRBV5-4 with TRBJ2-5, with unresolved D. The CDR3 is 14 amino acids. In germline, CDR1 is SGHNT, CDR2 YYREEE (reference sequence). V was pared by 0 bases and J by 7 bases, with 13 bases between. CDR3 sequence (DNA): TGTGCCAGCAGCTTGGAGGGTGTCTCGGGGACCCAGTACTTC. It encodes CASSLEGVSGTQYF. Full variable domain (rest looked up from reference TRBV5-4 and TRBJ2-5): ETGVTQSPTHLIKTRGQQVTLRCSSQSGHNTVSWYQQALGQGPQFIFQYYREEENGRGNFPPRFSGLQFPNYSSELNVNALELDDSALYLCASSLEGVSGTQYFGPGTRLLVL.

The chain joins TRBV18 to TRBJ2-5; 15 bases are a match to TRBD2. The CDR3 is made up of 17 amino acids. Unmatched junction bases numbered 9, after V lost 6 bases and J lost 4 bases. CDR1 and CDR2 from the germline V gene are KGHSH and LQKENI. CDR3 residues: CASSPGTSGRTAETQYF. CDR3 sequence (DNA): TGTGCCAGCTCCCCCGGGACTAGCGGGAGGACCGCAGAGACCCAGTACTTC.

The rearrangement links TRBV18 to TRBJ2-7; TRBD2 is a possible D gene (6 bases). Trimming shortened V by 3 bases and J by 2 bases, and 26 bases separated the two germline ends. The CDR3 covers 19 residues. Per the germline V gene, CDR1 is KGHSH and CDR2 is LQKENI. CDR3 amino acids: CASSPKGERAVRIAYEQYF. The CDR3 nucleotides read TGTGCCAGCTCACCCAAGGGCGAGCGGGCCGTGCGGATAGCCTACGAGCAGTACTTC.

The chain recombines TRBV4-3 with TRBJ2-7; possible D gene TRBD2, 6 bases. Trimming removed 0 bases at V and 5 bases at J, with 17 bases between. This CDR3 region has 16 residues. Germline V lookup: CDR1 LGHNA, CDR2 YSLEER. CDR3 sequence: CASSQDWGEGGHEQYF. Here the CDR3 DNA reads TGCGCCAGCAGCCAAGATTGGGGGGAAGGCGGCCACGAGCAGTACTTC.

The chain is built from TRBV4-3 and TRBJ2-7; tentative D call: TRBD1 (6 bases). CDR1 is LGHNA, CDR2 YSLEER, per germline. The CDR3 runs 16 residues. Trimming stripped 2 bases from V and 2 bases from J, with 16 bases between. CDR3 nucleotide sequence: TGCGCCAGCAGCCAAATACGAGGGACACAAACCTACGAGCAGTACTTC. It codes for CASSQIRGTQTYEQYF.

In regard to this clone: A far larger clone is one nucleotide away, so this likely arose from a read error. Other DNA sequences in the same sample also yield this CDR3. The chain recombines TRBV5-4 with TRBJ2-3; 16 bases are a match to TRBD2. CDR1 SGHNT and CDR2 YYREEE come from the germline V gene (reference sequence). This CDR3 region has 16 residues. J lost 9 bases, V lost 3 bases, and 7 bases had no gene match. The CDR3 region has the DNA TGTGCCAGCAGCTCGGGACTAGCGGGAGGGAGGGACACGCAGTATTTT. The encoded protein is CASSSGLAGGRDTQYF.

This clone was picked up a small number of times. The chain uses TRBV6-6 and TRBJ1-3, with D unresolved. The CDR3 loop spans 13 amino acids. Germline CDR1 reads MNHNY; CDR2 reads SVGAGI (reference sequence). V lost 6 bases and J 2 bases, leaving 8 bases between the germline ends. CDR3 coding DNA: TGTGCCAGCAGCCCGAGGGCTGGAAACACCATATATTTT. This codes for CASSPRAGNTIYF.